Presented here are 27 T cell receptor beta chains from one specimen sequenced in a study of T cells in Graves' hyperthyroidism and ophthalmopathy. Amplification targeted TCR beta CDR3 regions from RNA transcripts. Researchers ran a first-round RT-PCR on the TCR CDR3 using the HTBI primer set. Via MiXCR, TCRdb re-called the multiplex PCR reads, giving one row per CDR3 protein. The table has 600,000 or so distinct CDR3 sequences, roughly 14% seen once. Sample: blood. The receptors shown here come from a woman between 45 and 65 years old with Graves' ophthalmopathy.

This clonotype was recorded many times. The V gene is TRBV5-1, the J gene TRBJ2-7; TRBD1 aligns across 7 bases. Germline V CDR1 and CDR2: SGHRS, YFSETQ. This CDR3 spans 15 amino acids. The ends lost 4 bases at V and 2 bases at J; junction bases unmatched: 9. Written as DNA, the CDR3 is TGCGCCAGCAGCCAGACAGGGACCAGACCCTACGAGCAGTACTTC. This codes for CASSQTGTRPYEQYF.

The chain uses TRBV19 and TRBJ1-1; D remains ambiguous. The CDR3 is made up of 14 amino acids. The germline V gene has CDR1 LNHDA and CDR2 SQIVND (reference sequence). V was pared by 3 bases and J by 4 bases, with 12 bases between. CDR3 coding DNA: TGTGCCAGTAGTATGCGGGGTGGGAGCACTGAAGCTTTCTTT. Translating gives CASSMRGGSTEAFF.

A few counts support this clonotype. The genes are TRBV29-1 and TRBJ2-7; no definite D call. CDR1 SQVTM and CDR2 ANQGSEA come from the germline V gene. The length of the CDR3 is 14 residues. Trimming shortened V by 3 bases and J by 2 bases, and 14 bases separated the two germline ends. The CDR3 sequence is CSVEFPTPTYEQYF. The CDR3 nucleotides are TGCAGCGTTGAGTTCCCGACACCCACCTACGAGCAGTACTTC.

This clonotype was recorded at least ten times. The chain joins TRBV10-3 to TRBJ1-1; D gene ambiguous. The V end lost 3 bases, the J end lost 0 bases, and 17 bases lay between the germline ends. The CDR3 length is 17 residues. Germline loops: CDR1 ENHRY, CDR2 SYGVKD. CDR3 protein: CAISEWQELPMNTEAFF. CDR3 bases: TGTGCCATCAGTGAATGGCAGGAGCTTCCCATGAACACTGAAGCTTTCTTT.

This clonotype was counted at least ten times. The V and J genes are TRBV28 and TRBJ1-1; D gene uncertain. Germline CDR1 is MDHEN and CDR2 is SYDVKM. The CDR3 totals 13 residues. Trimming stripped 2 bases from V and 2 bases from J, with 6 bases between. This CDR3 is CASSLHDNTEAFF. As DNA, the CDR3 is TGTGCCAGCAGTTTACACGACAACACTGAAGCTTTCTTT.

The V and J genes are TRBV4-1 and TRBJ1-2; maybe TRBD1 (5 bases). The CDR3 spans 16 residues. The germline V and J ends were trimmed by 0 bases and 5 bases, with 16 bases remaining between them. Looked up from germline, CDR1 is MGHRA and CDR2 is YSYEKL. The chain's CDR3 is CASSQEGAGSPYGYTF. CDR3 DNA sequence: TGCGCCAGCAGCCAAGAAGGGGCAGGGTCACCTTATGGCTACACCTTC.

The gene calls are TRBV28 and TRBJ2-7; no definite D call. This CDR3 has 15 amino acids. Germline assignment: CDR1 MDHEN and CDR2 SYDVKM. Trimming pared 5 bases from V and 6 bases from J, leaving 20 bases between. The CDR3 DNA reads TGTGCCAGCAGTCCCTCCCACCCGGACGTATCCGAGCAGTACTTC. Amino acids: CASSPSHPDVSEQYF. Combining the CDR3 with reference TRBV28 and TRBJ2-7 gives the whole variable domain DVKVTQSSRYLVKRTGEKVFLECVQDMDHENMFWYRQDPGLGLRLIYFSYDVKMKEKGDIPEGYSVSREKKERFSLILESASTNQTSMYLCASSPSHPDVSEQYFGPGTRLTVT.

In its sample, this clonotype was seen many times. The chain has TRBV6-1 and TRBJ2-7; 11 bases map to TRBD2. Germline assignment: CDR1 MNHNS and CDR2 SASEGT. V was pared by 5 bases and J by 3 bases, with 9 bases of the junction left unmatched. The CDR3 is made up of 16 amino acids. The CDR3 reads CASSYASGRPYYEQYF. The CDR3 DNA follows: TGTGCCAGCAGTTACGCTAGCGGGAGGCCATACTACGAGCAGTACTTC.

This clonotype was seen at least ten times. The J gene is TRBJ1-2, the V gene TRBV28, with 10 positions matching TRBD1. Germline lookup yields CDR1 MDHEN and CDR2 SYDVKM. The CDR3 is 15 amino acids. The J segment lost 5 bases and the V segment lost 5 bases, leaving 8 bases of the junction unmatched. In DNA form, the CDR3 reads TGTGCCAGCAGTCGTGGACAGGGGGGGTTGTATGGCTACACCTTC. This gives the protein CASSRGQGGLYGYTF.

This clonotype has a count of ten or more. The J gene is TRBJ1-3, the V gene TRBV12-3 or TRBV12-4; 7 nucleotides line up with TRBD1. Trimming took 5 bases from V and 4 from J; bases not matched to a gene: 14. The CDR3 is 17 amino acids. CDR3 bases: TGTGCCAGCAGTCCCTGGACAGGCCTAGCTTCCGGAAACACCATATATTTT. Encoded protein: CASSPWTGLASGNTIYF.

This clonotype was found many times. The chain carries TRBV6-1 and TRBJ1-5; D may be TRBD1 (5 bases). V lost 4 bases, J lost 3 bases, and 13 bases lay in between. Germline lookup yields CDR1 MNHNS and CDR2 SASEGT. The CDR3 is made up of 15 amino acids. CDR3 in amino acids: CASSAWGTDNQPQHF. CDR3 DNA: TGTGCCAGCAGTGCATGGGGGACGGACAATCAGCCCCAGCATTTT.

This clonotype showed up many times. The rearrangement uses TRBV12-3 or TRBV12-4 and TRBJ1-2, with TRBD1 identical over 8 bases. This CDR3 is built from 12 residues. V lost 6 bases, J lost 6 bases, and 3 bases stayed unmatched. The CDR3 DNA follows: TGTGCCAGCAGGGGGACAGGCCATGGCTACACCTTC. Protein product: CASRGTGHGYTF.

This clonotype was recorded many times. The chain combines TRBV7-9 with TRBJ1-2; possible D gene TRBD1, 5 bases. CDR1 SEHNR and CDR2 FQNEAQ come from the germline V gene (reference sequence). Deletions cut 2 bases from V and 6 bases from J, with 13 bases between. The CDR3 is 14 residues long. CDR3 region: CASSLSGGLDGYTF. In nucleotides, the CDR3 is TGTGCCAGCAGCTTAAGCGGGGGTTTGGATGGCTACACCTTC.

The sample holds a few counts of this clonotype. The rearrangement links TRBV5-1 to TRBJ2-7; D may be TRBD1 or TRBD2 (6 bases each). The CDR3 contains 15 residues. V was clipped by 0 bases and J by 4 bases, with 14 bases between them. From germline, CDR1 is SGHRS and CDR2 YFSETQ. The chain's CDR3 is CASSLAGDSAYEQYF. In DNA, the CDR3 is TGCGCCAGCAGCTTGGCAGGGGACTCGGCTTACGAGCAGTACTTC.

This clonotype showed up just a few times. The gene calls are TRBV5-6 and TRBJ2-7, with D unresolved. Germline lookup yields CDR1 SGHDT and CDR2 YYEEEE. Trimming took 0 bases from V and 4 from J, leaving 20 bases between them. CDR3 length equals 17 residues. This CDR3 reads CASSLGPPLTKLYEQYF. In DNA form, the CDR3 reads TGTGCCAGCAGCTTGGGTCCTCCTCTCACGAAACTTTACGAGCAGTACTTC.

In its sample, this clonotype was seen many times. The genes are TRBV4-2 and TRBJ1-1; a possible D gene is TRBD1 (5 bases). The CDR3 covers 16 residues. The germline CDR1 and CDR2 sequences are LGHNA and YNFKEQ. V lost 0 bases to trimming and J lost 1 base, with 12 bases between them. The DNA for the CDR3 is TGTGCCAGCAGCCAAGAGGATAACGGGGGGAACACTGAAGCTTTCTTT. This sequence encodes CASSQEDNGGNTEAFF.

Comments on this clonotype: This may stem from a read error, because a much larger clone lies one nucleotide away. The rearrangement joins TRBV7-9 to TRBJ1-2; weak D call: TRBD1 (5 bases). Germline CDR1 and CDR2: SEHNR and FQNEAQ (reference sequence). The CDR3 has 15 residues. The CDR3 DNA reads TGTGCCAGCAGCGCTTACGTGTTAGGGGTCGGTGGCCACACCTTC. Translation gives CASSAYVLGVGGHTF.

This clonotype occurred many times. The chain links TRBV29-1 to TRBJ2-7; D remains unclear. The CDR3 is 12 residues long. The V gene lost 7 bases and the J gene lost 4 bases, with 14 bases spanning the gap. The germline CDR1 and CDR2 sequences are SQVTM and ANQGSEA. In DNA form, the CDR3 reads TGCAGCGGTGTCCTTAGTGGGTACGAGCAGTACTTC. Encoded protein: CSGVLSGYEQYF.

The chain links TRBV27 to TRBJ2-2; no firm D call. The V end was cut by 1 base, the J end by 6 bases, with 9 bases between. Germline assignment: CDR1 MNHEY and CDR2 SMNVEV (reference sequence). The CDR3 extends over 14 amino acids. The CDR3 region has the DNA TGTGCCAGCAGTTTATATTCGTTTTCCGGGGAGCTGTTTTTT. Residues: CASSLYSFSGELFF.

The chain joins TRBV5-1 to TRBJ2-2; no definite D call. The CDR3 has 15 residues. Germline V gene sequence: CDR1 SGHRS, CDR2 YFSETQ. With 1 base removed from V and 2 bases from J, the gap between germline ends came to 9 bases. This chain's CDR3 is CASSLISVNTGELFF. Written as DNA, the CDR3 is TGCGCCAGCAGCTTGATTTCGGTCAACACCGGGGAGCTGTTTTTT.

This chain uses TRBV6-1 with TRBJ1-2; D possibly corresponds to TRBD1 (6 bases). Trimming pared 8 bases from V and 5 bases from J, leaving 24 bases between. Germline CDR1 reads MNHNS; CDR2 reads SASEGT. There are 16 residues in the CDR3. CDR3 protein: CASWARKTGFWYGYTF. The CDR3 nucleotides are TGTGCCAGCTGGGCCCGTAAAACAGGGTTTTGGTATGGCTACACCTTC.

This sequence joins TRBV2 and TRBJ1-1; the match to TRBD1 covers 11 bases. The CDR3 extends over 18 amino acids. V was clipped by 5 bases and J by 3 bases; unmatched bases: 14. Per the germline V gene, CDR1 is SNHLY and CDR2 is FYNNEI. CDR3 nucleotides: TGTGCCAGCAGTTTATACTTTCCGGGACAGGGGGTTTACACTGAAGCTTTCTTT. Its translation: CASSLYFPGQGVYTEAFF.

The V gene is TRBV12-3 or TRBV12-4, the J gene TRBJ2-1, with a weak D call TRBD2 (6 bases). This CDR3 spans 15 amino acids. The V end lost 1 base, the J end lost 3 bases, and 10 bases lay between the germline ends. CDR3 nucleotides: TGTGCCAGCAGTTTAGGCGGGACTTACTACAATGAGCAGTTCTTC. Translating it yields CASSLGGTYYNEQFF.

The rearrangement links TRBV7-9 to TRBJ1-3; no definite D call. Trimming left V 1 base short and J 4 bases short, with 8 bases between. This CDR3 contains 14 residues. The germline gives CDR1 SEHNR, CDR2 FQNEAQ (reference sequence). CDR3 sequence (DNA): TGTGCCAGCAGCTTAGGGACCCAGGGAAACACCATATATTTT. Translation: CASSLGTQGNTIYF.

This clonotype has ten or more counts. The chain has TRBV29-1 and TRBJ2-1; 9 positions agree with TRBD2. The germline CDR1 and CDR2 sequences are SQVTM and ANQGSEA. There are 16 residues in the CDR3. The junction had 14 bases not matched to a gene; V was cut back by 6 bases and J by 5 bases. The CDR3 nucleotides read TGCAGCGTAGCACCCTTAACTAGCGGGTTACACAATGAGCAGTTCTTC. Residues: CSVAPLTSGLHNEQFF.

V is TRBV6-2 or TRBV6-3 and J is TRBJ2-1; 9 bases are shared with TRBD2. The V gene end was trimmed by 6 bases and the J gene end by 3 bases; junction bases not matched to a gene: 18. The germline CDR1 and CDR2 sequences are MNHEY and SVGEGT. The CDR3 has 19 residues. The CDR3 loop reads CASRKHQRIIAGDYNEQFF. The CDR3 DNA follows: TGTGCCAGCAGAAAACACCAGCGGATAATAGCGGGGGACTACAATGAGCAGTTCTTC.

This clonotype was detected ten times or more. V is TRBV27 and J is TRBJ2-7; 9 positions agree with TRBD1. Trimming at V came to 0 bases and at J to 3 bases, leaving 6 bases not matched to a gene. This CDR3 has 16 amino acids. Germline V CDR1 and CDR2: MNHEY, SMNVEV (reference sequence). This chain's CDR3 is CASSLSLGQGYYEQYF. CDR3 sequence (DNA): TGTGCCAGCAGTTTATCCCTGGGACAGGGCTACTACGAGCAGTACTTC.